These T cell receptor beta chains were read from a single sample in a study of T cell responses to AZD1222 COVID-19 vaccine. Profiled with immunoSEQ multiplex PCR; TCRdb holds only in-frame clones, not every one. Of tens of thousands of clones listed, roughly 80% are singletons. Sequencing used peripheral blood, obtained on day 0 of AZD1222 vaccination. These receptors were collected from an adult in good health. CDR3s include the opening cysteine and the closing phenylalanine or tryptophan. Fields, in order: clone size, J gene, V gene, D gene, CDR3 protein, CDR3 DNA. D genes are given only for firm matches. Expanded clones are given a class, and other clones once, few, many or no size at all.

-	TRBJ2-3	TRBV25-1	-	CASSDRAYTDTQYF	TGTGCCAGCAGTGATCGAGCGTACACAGATACGCAGTATTTT
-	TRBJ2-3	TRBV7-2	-	CASSRSGGDTQYF	TGTGCCAGCAGTCGTAGCGGAGGGGATACGCAGTATTTT
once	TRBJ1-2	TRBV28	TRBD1	CATLRTGGYGYTF	TGTGCCACCCTGCGGACAGGGGGGTATGGCTACACCTTC
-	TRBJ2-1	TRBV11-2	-	CASSGYGSSYNEQFF	TGTGCCAGCAGCGGGTACGGAAGCTCCTACAATGAGCAGTTCTTC
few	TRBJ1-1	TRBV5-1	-	CASSLDPGYPEAFF	TGCGCCAGCAGCTTGGATCCCGGGTACCCTGAAGCTTTCTTT
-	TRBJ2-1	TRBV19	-	CASRLVASHEQFF	TGTGCCAGTAGGCTAGTGGCGTCCCATGAGCAGTTCTTC
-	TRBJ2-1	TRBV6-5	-	CASSYSNEYPNEQFF	TGTGCCAGCAGTTACTCTAACGAATACCCGAATGAGCAGTTCTTC
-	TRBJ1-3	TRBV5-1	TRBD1	CASSLEGQGLSGNTIYF	TGCGCCAGCAGCTTGGAGGGACAGGGCCTCTCTGGAAACACCATATATTTT
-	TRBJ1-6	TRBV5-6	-	CASSSVWDNSPLHF	TGTGCCAGCAGCTCCGTATGGGACAATTCACCCCTCCACTTT
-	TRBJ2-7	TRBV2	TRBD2	CASSASSGPYEQYF	TGTGCCAGCAGTGCTTCTAGCGGCCCCTACGAGCAGTACTTC
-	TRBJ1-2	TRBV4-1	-	CASSHTGIYTF	TGCGCCAGCAGCCACACAGGGATCTACACCTTC
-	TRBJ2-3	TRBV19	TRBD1	CASSPGQGAMTNTDTQYF	TGTGCCAGTAGTCCGGGACAGGGGGCGATGACTAACACAGATACGCAGTATTTT
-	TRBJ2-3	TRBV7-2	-	CASSFLPSGGGADTQYF	TGTGCCAGCAGCTTTCTCCCGAGCGGAGGGGGGGCGGATACGCAGTATTTT
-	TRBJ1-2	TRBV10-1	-	CASSGQAPPYTF	TGCGCCAGCAGTGGACAGGCCCCCCCTTACACCTTC
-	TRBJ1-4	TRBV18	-	CASSLGEGGEKLFF	TGTGCCAGCTCACTCGGTGAAGGAGGCGAAAAACTGTTTTTT
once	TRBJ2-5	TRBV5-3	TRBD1	CARDTGSDRGETQYF	TGTGCCAGAGACACGGGAAGCGACAGGGGCGAGACCCAGTACTTC
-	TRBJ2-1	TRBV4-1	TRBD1	CASSQEGTGVYNEQFF	TGCGCCAGCAGCCAAGAAGGGACAGGGGTCTACAATGAGCAGTTCTTC
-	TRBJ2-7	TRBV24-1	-	CATSDFQQQRHEQYF	TGTGCCACCAGTGATTTTCAACAGCAACGGCACGAGCAGTACTTC
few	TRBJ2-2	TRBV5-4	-	CASSLRRRANTGELFF	TGTGCCAGCAGCTTGAGAAGGCGAGCCAACACCGGGGAGCTGTTTTTT
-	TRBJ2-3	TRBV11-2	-	CASSLIGVGVADTQYF	TGTGCCAGCAGCTTAATAGGGGTTGGGGTGGCAGATACGCAGTATTTT
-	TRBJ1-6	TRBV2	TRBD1	CASSFTGAGSPLHF	TGTGCCAGCAGCTTTACAGGGGCCGGTTCACCCCTCCACTTT
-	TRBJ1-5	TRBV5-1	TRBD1	CASSLGEGGAGQPQHF	TGCGCCAGCAGCTTGGGGGAAGGGGGCGCGGGCCAGCCCCAGCATTTT
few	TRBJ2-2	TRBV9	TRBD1	CASSVAGTVDTGELFF	TGTGCCAGCAGCGTAGCTGGGACAGTCGACACCGGGGAGCTGTTTTTT
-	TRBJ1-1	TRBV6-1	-	CASSEALRAFF	TGTGCCAGCAGTGAAGCGCTCAGAGCTTTCTTT
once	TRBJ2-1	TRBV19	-	CASRARTYNEQFF	TGTGCCAGTAGGGCTAGAACCTACAATGAGCAGTTCTTC
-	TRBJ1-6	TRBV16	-	CASSQGGGNSPLHF	TGTGCCAGCAGCCAAGGTGGGGGAAATTCACCCCTCCACTTT
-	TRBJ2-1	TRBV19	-	CASSISAGGFANEQFF	TGTGCCAGTAGTATTTCGGCCGGGGGTTTCGCCAATGAGCAGTTCTTC
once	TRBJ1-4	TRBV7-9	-	CASSLAGAVTSSANEKLFF	TGTGCCAGCAGCTTAGCTGGGGCAGTTACCAGCTCGGCTAATGAAAAACTGTTTTTT
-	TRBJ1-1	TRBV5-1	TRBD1	CASSSLGQVNTEAFF	TGCGCCAGCAGCTCACTGGGACAGGTGAACACTGAAGCTTTCTTT
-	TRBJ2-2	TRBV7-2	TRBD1	CASSPELKGAGFTGELFF	TGTGCCAGCAGCCCCGAATTGAAGGGGGCTGGGTTCACCGGGGAGCTGTTTTTT
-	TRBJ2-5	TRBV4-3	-	CASSQDNHGFQETQYF	TGCGCCAGCAGCCAAGATAATCATGGATTTCAAGAGACCCAGTACTTC
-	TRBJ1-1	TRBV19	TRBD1	CASTQGARNTEAFF	TGTGCCAGTACCCAGGGGGCGCGGAACACTGAAGCTTTCTTT
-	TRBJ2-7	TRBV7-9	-	CASSRDRDEQYF	TGTGCCAGCAGCCGCGACAGAGATGAGCAGTACTTC
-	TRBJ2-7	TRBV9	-	CASSGSDGSYEQYF	TGTGCCAGCAGCGGCTCAGACGGATCCTACGAGCAGTACTTC
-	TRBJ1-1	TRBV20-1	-	CSASRGGTEAFF	TGCAGTGCTAGTAGGGGAGGGACTGAAGCTTTCTTT
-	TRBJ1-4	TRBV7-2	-	CASSLRRGEGEKLFF	TGTGCCAGCAGCTTAAGAAGGGGGGAGGGTGAAAAACTGTTTTTT
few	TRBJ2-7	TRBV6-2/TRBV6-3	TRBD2	CASSRLAGVSYEQYF	TGTGCCAGCAGTAGACTAGCGGGAGTCAGCTACGAGCAGTACTTC
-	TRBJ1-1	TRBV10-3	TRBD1	CAIRGNRGDEAFF	TGTGCCATCAGAGGAAACAGGGGCGATGAAGCTTTCTTT
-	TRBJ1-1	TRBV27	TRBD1	CASSTGGATEAFF	TGTGCCAGCAGCACAGGGGGCGCTACTGAAGCTTTCTTT
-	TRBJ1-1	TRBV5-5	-	CASSMGQINTEAFF	TGTGCCAGCAGCATGGGGCAGATTAACACTGAAGCTTTCTTT